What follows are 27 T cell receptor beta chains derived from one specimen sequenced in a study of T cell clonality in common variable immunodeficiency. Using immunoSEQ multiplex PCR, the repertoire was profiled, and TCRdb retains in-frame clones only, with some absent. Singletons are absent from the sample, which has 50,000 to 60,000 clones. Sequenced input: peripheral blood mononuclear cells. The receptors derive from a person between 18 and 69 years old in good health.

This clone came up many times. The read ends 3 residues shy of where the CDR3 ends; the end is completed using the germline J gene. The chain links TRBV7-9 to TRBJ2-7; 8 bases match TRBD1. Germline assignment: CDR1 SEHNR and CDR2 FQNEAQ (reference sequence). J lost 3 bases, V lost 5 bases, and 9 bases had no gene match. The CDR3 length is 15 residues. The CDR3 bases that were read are TGTGCCAGCAGCCCCCGGACAGGGAAGGGCTACGAG. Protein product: CASSPRTGKGYE. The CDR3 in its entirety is CASSPRTGKGYEQYF.

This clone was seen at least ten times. The CDR3 loop reads CAISGGQNLGEQYF. CDR3 bases read: TGTGCCATCAGTGGCGGACAGAACCTAGGCGAG. This rearrangement joins TRBV10-3 to TRBJ2-7; maybe TRBD1 (6 bases). The read comes to an end 3 residues before the CDR3 does, leaving the germline J gene to fill in the end. The V end was cut by 4 bases, the J end by 6 bases, with 16 bases between. From germline, CDR1 is ENHRY and CDR2 SYGVKD. The CDR3 sequence is 14 residues long.

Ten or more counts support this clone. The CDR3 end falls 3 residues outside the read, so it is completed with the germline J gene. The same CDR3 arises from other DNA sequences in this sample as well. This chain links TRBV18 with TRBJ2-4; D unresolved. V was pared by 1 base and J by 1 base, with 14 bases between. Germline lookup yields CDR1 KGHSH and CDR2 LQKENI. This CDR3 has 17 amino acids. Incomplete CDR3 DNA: TGTGCCAGCTCACCACAAATCACTGCCCTGGCCAAAAACATT. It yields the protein CASSPQITALAKNI. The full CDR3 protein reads CASSPQITALAKNIQYF.

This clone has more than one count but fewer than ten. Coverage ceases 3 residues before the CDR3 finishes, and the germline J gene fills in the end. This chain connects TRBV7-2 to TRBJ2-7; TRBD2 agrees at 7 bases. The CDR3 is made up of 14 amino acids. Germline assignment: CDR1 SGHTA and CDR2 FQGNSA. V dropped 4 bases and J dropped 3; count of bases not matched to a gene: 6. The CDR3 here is CASSSREDYYEQYF. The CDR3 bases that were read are TGTGCCAGCAGCTCCCGGGAGGACTACTACGAG.

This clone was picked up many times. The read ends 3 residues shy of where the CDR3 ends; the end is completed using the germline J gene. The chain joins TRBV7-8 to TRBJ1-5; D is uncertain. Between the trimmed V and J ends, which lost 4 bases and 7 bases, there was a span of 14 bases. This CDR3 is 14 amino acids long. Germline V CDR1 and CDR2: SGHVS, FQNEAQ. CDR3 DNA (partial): TGTGCCAGCAGCTCAATGGTGGCAGGACAGCCC. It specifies CASSSMVAGQP. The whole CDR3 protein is CASSSMVAGQPQHF.

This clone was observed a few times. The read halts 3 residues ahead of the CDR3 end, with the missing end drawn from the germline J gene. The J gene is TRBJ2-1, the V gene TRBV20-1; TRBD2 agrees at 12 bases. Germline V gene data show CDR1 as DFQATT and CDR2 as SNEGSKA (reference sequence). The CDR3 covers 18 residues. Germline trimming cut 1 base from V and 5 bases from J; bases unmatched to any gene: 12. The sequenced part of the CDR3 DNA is TGCAGTGCTAGAGGCGACCCCGGACTAGCGGGGAACGACAATGAG. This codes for CSARGDPGLAGNDNE. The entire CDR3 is CSARGDPGLAGNDNEQFF.

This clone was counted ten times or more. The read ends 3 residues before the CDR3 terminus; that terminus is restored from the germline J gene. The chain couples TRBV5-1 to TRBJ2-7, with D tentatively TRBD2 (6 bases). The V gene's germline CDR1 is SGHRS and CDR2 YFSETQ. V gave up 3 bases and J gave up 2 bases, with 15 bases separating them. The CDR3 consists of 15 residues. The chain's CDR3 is CASSSNSGGPYEQYF. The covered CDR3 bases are TGCGCCAGCAGCTCAAATAGCGGCGGTCCCTACGAG.

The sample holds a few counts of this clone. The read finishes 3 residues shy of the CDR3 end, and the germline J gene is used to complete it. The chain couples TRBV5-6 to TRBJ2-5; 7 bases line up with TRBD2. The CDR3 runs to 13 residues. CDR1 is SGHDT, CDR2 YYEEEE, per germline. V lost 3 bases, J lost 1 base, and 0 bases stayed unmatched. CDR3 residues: CASSWGGQETQYF. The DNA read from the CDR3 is TGTGCCAGCAGCTGGGGGGGCCAAGAGACC. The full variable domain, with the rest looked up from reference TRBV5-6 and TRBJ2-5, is DAGVTQSPTHLIKTRGQQVTLRCSPKSGHDTVSWYQQALGQGPQFIFQYYEEEERQRGNFPDRFSGHQFPNYSSELNVNALLLGDSALYLCASSWGGQETQYFGPGTRLLVL.

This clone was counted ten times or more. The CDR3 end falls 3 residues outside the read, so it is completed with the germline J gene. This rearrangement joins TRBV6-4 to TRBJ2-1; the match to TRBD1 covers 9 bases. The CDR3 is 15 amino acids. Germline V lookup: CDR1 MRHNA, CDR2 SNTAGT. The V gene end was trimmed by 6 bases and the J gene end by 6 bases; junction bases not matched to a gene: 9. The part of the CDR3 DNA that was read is TGTGCCAGCAGCCCGGGACAGGGTGACTTCAATGAG. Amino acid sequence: CASSPGQGDFNE. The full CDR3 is CASSPGQGDFNEQFF.

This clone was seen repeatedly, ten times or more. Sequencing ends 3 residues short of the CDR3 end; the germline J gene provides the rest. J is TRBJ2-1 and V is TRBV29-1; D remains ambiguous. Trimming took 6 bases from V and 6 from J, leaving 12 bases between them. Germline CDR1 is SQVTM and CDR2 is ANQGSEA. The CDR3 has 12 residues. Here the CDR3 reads CSVGPSGNEQFF. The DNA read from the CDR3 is TGCAGCGTAGGGCCTTCAGGCAATGAG.

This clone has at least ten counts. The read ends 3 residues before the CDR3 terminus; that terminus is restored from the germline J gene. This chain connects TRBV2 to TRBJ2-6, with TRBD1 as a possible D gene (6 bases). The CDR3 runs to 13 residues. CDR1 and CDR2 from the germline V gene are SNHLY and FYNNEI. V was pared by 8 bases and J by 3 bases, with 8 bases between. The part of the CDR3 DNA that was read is TGTGCCAGCTGGACAGTTGGGGCCAACGTC. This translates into CASWTVGANV. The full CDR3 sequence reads CASWTVGANVLTF.

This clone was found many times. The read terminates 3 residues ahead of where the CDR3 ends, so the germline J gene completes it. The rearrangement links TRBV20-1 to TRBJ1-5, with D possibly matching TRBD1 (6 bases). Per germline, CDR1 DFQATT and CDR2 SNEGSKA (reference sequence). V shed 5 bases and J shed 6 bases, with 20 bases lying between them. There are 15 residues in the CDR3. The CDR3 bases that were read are TGCAGTGCTCCCAAGGGGGGGGGTTCAACTCAGCCC. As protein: CSAPKGGGSTQP. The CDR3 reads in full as CSAPKGGGSTQPQHF.

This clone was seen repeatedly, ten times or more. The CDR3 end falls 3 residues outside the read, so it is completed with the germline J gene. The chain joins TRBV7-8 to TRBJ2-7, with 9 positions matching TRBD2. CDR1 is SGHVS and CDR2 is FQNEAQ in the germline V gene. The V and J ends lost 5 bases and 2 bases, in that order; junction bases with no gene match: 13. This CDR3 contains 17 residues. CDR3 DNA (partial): TGTGCCAGCAGCCCGGGACTAGCAGTTATTCCTCCCTACGAG. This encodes CASSPGLAVIPPYE. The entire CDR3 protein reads CASSPGLAVIPPYEQYF.

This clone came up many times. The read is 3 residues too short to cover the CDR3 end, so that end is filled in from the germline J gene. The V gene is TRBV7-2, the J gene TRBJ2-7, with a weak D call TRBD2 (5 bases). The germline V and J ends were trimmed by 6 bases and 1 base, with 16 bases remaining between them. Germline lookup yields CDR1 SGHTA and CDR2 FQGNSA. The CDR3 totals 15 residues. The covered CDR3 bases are TGTGCCAGCAGTCCAACTAGTGGGCAGTCCTACGAG. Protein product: CASSPTSGQSYE. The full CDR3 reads CASSPTSGQSYEQYF.

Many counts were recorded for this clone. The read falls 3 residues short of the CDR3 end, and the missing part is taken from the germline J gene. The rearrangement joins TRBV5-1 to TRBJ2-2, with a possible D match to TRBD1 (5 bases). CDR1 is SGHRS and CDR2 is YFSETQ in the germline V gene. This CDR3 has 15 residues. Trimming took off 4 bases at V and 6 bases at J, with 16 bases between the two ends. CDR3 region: CASSQLQDLAGELFF. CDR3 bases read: TGCGCCAGCAGCCAGCTACAGGATCTGGCCGGGGAG.

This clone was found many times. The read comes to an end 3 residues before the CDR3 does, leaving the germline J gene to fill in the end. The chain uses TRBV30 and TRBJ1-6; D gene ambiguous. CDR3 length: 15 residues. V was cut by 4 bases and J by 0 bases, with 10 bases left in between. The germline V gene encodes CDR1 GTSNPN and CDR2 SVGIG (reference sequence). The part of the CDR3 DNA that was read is TGTGCCTGGACCTTACAGAGCTCCTATAATTCACCC. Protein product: CAWTLQSSYNSP. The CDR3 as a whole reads CAWTLQSSYNSPLHF.

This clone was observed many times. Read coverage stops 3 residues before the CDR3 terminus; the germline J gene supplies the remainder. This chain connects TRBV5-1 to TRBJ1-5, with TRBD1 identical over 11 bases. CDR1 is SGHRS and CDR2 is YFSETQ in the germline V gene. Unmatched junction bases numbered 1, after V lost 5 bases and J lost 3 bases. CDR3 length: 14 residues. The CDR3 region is CASRGQGDNQPQHF. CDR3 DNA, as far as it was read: TGCGCCAGCAGGGGACAGGGGGACAATCAGCCC.

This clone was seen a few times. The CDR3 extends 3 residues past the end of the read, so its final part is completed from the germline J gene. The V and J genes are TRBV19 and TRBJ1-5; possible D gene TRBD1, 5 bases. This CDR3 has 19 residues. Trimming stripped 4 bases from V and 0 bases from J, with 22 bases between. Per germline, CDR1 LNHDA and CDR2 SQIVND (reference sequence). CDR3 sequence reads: CASSTSSPRTYYSNQPQHF. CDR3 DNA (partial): TGTGCCAGTAGTACTTCGTCGCCGAGGACATACTATAGCAATCAGCCC.

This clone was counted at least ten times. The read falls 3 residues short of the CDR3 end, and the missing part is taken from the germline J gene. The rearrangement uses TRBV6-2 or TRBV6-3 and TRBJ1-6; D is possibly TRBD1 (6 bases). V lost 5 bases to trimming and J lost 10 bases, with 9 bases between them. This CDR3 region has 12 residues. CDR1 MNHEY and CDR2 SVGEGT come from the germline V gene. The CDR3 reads CASSQDRSPLHF. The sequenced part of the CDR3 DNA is TGTGCCAGCAGTCAGGACAGATCACCC.

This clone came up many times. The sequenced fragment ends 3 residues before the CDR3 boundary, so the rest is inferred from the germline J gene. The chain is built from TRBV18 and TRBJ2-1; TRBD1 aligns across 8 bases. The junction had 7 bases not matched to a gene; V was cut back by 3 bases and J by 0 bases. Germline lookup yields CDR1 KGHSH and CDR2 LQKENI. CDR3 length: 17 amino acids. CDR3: CASSPPTGVGSYNEQFF. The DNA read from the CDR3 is TGTGCCAGCTCACCGCCGACAGGGGTCGGCTCCTACAATGAG.

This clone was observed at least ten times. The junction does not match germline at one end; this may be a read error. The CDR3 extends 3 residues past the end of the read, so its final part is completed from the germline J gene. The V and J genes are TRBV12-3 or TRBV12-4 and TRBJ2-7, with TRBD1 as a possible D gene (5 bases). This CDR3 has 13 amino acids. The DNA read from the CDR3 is TGTGCCAGCAGTTCAGGGAACTCCCACGAG. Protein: CASSSGNSHE. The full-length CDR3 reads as CASSSGNSHEQYF.

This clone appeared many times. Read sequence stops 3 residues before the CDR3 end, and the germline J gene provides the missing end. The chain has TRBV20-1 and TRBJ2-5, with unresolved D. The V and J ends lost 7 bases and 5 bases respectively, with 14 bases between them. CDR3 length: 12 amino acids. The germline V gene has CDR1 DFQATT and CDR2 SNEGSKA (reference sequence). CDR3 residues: CSVRKYGETQYF. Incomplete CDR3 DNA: TGCAGTGTTAGGAAATACGGGGAGACC.

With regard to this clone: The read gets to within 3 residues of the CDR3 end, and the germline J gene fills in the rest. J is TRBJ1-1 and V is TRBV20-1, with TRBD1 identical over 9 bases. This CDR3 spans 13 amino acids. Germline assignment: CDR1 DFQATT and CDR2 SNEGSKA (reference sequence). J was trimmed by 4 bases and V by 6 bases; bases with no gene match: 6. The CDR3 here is CSAVTGGITEAFF. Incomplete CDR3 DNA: TGCAGTGCCGTGACAGGGGGTATCACTGAA.

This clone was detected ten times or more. The CDR3 bases that were read are TGTGCCAGCAGCCAAGGTTATCCGGGACAATATAATTCACCC. Protein sequence: CASSQGYPGQYNSP. The whole CDR3 is CASSQGYPGQYNSPLHF. The chain couples TRBV4-2 to TRBJ1-6; D is possibly TRBD1 (6 bases). The read stops 3 residues short of the end of the CDR3; the missing end is completed from the germline J gene. The CDR3 contains 17 residues. Germline CDR1 and CDR2: LGHNA and YNFKEQ. The V gene lost 1 base and the J gene lost 4 bases, with 14 bases spanning the gap.

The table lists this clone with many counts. The DNA read from the CDR3 is TGTGCCAGCAGCCCTGTACTAGCGGTAAACACCGGGGAG. As protein: CASSPVLAVNTGE. The whole CDR3 is CASSPVLAVNTGELFF. The J gene is TRBJ2-2, the V gene TRBV4-2, with 8 bases aligning to TRBD2. The sequence runs out 3 residues before the end of the CDR3; the remainder is reconstructed from the germline J gene. Germline lookup yields CDR1 LGHNA and CDR2 YNFKEQ. This CDR3 region has 16 residues. Germline trimming cut 4 bases from V and 2 bases from J; bases unmatched to any gene: 6.

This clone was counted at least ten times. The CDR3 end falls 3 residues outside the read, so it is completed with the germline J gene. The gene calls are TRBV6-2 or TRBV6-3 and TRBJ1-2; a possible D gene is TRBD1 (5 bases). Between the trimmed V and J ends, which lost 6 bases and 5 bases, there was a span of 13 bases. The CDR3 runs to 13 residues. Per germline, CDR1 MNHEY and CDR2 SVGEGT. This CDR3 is CASRLDSVYGYTF. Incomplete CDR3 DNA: TGTGCCAGCAGATTAGACAGCGTTTATGGC.

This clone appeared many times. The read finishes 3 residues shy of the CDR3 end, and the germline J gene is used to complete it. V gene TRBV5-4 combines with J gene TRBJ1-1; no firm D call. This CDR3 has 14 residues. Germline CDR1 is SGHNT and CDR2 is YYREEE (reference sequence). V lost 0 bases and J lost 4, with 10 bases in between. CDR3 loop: CASSLEVQATEAFF. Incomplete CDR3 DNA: TGTGCCAGCAGCTTGGAAGTCCAGGCCACTGAA.